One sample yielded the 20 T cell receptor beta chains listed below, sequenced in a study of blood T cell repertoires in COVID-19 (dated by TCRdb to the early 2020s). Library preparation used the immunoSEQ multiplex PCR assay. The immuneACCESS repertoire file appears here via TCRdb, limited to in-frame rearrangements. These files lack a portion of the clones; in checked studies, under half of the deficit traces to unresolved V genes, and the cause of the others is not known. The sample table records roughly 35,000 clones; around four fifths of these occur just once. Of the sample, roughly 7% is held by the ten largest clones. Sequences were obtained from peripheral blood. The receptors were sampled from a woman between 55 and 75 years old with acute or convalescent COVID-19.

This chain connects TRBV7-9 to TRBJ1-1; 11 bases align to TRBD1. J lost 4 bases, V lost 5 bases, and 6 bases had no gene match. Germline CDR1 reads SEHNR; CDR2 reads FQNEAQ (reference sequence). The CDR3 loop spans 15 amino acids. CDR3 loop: CASSPQGTGGTEAFF. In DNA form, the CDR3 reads TGTGCCAGCAGCCCGCAGGGGACAGGGGGCACTGAAGCTTTCTTT.

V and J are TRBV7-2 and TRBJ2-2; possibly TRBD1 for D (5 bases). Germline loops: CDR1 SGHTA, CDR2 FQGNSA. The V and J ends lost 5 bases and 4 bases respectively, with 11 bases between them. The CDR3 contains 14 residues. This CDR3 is CASSPTRATGELFF. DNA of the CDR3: TGTGCCAGCAGCCCCACCAGGGCCACCGGGGAGCTGTTTTTT.

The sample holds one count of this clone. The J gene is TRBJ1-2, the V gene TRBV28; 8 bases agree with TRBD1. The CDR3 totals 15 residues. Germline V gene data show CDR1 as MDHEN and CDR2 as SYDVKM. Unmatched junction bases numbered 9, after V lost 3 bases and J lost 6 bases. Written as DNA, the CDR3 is TGTGCCAGCAGTTTCCTTAATGGACAGGGAGATGGCTACACCTTC. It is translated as CASSFLNGQGDGYTF.

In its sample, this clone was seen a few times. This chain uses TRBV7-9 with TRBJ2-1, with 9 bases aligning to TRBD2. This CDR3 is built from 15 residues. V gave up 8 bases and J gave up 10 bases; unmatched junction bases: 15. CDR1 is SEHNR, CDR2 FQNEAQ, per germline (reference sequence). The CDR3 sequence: CASRVAGASSGEQFF. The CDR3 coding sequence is TGTGCCAGCCGGGTAGCGGGGGCGTCGTCGGGAGAGCAGTTCTTC.

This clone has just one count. The CDR3 sequence is CASSPWDRAYGYTF. DNA of the CDR3: TGTGCCAGCAGCCCTTGGGACAGGGCCTATGGCTACACCTTC. The V call is TRBV7-9, the J call TRBJ1-2; 9 nucleotides match TRBD1. After removal of 5 bases from V and 4 bases from J, the junction contained 5 bases not matched to a gene. Germline CDR1 is SEHNR and CDR2 is FQNEAQ (reference sequence). The CDR3 loop spans 14 amino acids. The variable domain in full, with the rest retrieved from reference TRBV7-9 and TRBJ1-2, is DTGVSQNPRHKITKRGQNVTFRCDPISEHNRLYWYRQTLGQGPEFLTYFQNEAQLEKSRLLSDRFSAERPKGSFSTLEIQRTEQGDSAMYLCASSPWDRAYGYTFGSGTRLTVV.

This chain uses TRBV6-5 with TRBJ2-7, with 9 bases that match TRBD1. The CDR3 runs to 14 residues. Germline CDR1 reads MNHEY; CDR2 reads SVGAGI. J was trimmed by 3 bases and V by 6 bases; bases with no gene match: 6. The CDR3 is CASRKQGANYEQYF. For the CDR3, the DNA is TGTGCCAGCAGGAAACAGGGGGCGAACTACGAGCAGTACTTC.

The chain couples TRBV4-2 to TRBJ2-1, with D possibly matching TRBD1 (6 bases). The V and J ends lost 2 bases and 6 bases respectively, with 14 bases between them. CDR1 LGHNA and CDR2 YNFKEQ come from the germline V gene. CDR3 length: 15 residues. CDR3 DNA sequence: TGTGCCAGCAGCCAAAGGGGCAGGGGATGCAATGAGCAGTTCTTC. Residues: CASSQRGRGCNEQFF.

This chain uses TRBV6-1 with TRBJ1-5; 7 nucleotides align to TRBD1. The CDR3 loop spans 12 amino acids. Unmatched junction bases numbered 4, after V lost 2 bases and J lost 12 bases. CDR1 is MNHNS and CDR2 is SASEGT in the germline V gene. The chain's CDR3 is CASSERDSGQHF. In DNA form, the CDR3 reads TGTGCCAGCAGTGAAAGGGACAGCGGCCAGCATTTT.

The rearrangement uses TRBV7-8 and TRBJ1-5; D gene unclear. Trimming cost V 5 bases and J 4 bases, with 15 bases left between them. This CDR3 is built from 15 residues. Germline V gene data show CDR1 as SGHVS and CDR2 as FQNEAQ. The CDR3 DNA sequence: TGTGCCAGCAGCCTCACCGACACAAATAATCAGCCCCAGCATTTT. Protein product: CASSLTDTNNQPQHF. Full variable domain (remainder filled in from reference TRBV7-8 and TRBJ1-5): GAGVSQSPRYKVAKRGQDVALRCDPISGHVSLFWYQQALGQGPEFLTYFQNEAQLDKSGLPSDRFFAERPEGSVSTLKIQRTQQEDSAVYLCASSLTDTNNQPQHFGDGTRLSIL.

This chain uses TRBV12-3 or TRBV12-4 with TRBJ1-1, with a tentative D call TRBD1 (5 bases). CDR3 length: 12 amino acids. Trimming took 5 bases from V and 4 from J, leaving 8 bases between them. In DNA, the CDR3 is TGTGCCAGCAGTAACAGGTTCACTGAAGCTTTCTTT. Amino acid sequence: CASSNRFTEAFF.

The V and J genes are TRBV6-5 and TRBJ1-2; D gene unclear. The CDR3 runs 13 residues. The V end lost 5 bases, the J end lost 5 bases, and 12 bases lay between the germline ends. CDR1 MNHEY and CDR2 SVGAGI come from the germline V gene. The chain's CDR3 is CASSPGRMYGYTF. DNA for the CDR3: TGTGCCAGCAGTCCAGGCCGGATGTATGGCTACACCTTC.

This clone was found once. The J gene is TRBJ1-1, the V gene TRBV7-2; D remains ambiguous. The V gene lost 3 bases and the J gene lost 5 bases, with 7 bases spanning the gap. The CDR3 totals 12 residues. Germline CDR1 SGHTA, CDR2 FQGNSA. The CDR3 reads CASSLSPTEAFF. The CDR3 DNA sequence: TGTGCCAGCAGCTTGAGCCCTACTGAAGCTTTCTTT.

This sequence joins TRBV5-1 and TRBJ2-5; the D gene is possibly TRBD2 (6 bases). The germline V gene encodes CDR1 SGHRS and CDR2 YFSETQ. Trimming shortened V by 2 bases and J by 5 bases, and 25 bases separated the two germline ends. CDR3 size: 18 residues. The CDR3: CASSLSLTSGLQGETQYF. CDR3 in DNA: TGCGCCAGCAGCTTAAGCCTTACTTCGGGACTCCAAGGGGAGACCCAGTACTTC.

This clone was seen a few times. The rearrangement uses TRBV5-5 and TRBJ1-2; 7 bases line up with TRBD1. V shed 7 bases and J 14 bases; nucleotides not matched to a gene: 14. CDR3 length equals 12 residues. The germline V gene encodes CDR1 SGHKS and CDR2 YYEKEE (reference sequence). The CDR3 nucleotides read TGTGCCAGCTCTATCAACAGGGGATCGTGGACCTTC. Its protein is CASSINRGSWTF.

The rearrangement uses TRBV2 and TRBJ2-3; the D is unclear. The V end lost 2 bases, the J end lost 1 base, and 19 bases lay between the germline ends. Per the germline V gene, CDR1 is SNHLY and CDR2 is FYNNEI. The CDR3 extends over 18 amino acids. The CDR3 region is CASSENPNVPSGTDTQYF. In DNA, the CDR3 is TGTGCCAGCAGTGAAAACCCTAATGTTCCTTCCGGCACAGATACGCAGTATTTT. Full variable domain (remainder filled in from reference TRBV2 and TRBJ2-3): EPEVTQTPSHQVTQMGQEVILRCVPISNHLYFYWYRQILGQKVEFLVSFYNNEISEKSEIFDDQFSVERPDGSNFTLKIRSTKLEDSAMYFCASSENPNVPSGTDTQYFGPGTRLTVL.

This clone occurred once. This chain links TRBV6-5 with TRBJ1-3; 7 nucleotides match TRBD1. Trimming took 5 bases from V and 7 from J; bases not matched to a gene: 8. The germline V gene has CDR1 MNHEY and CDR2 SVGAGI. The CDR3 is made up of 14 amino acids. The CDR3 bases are TGTGCCAGCAGTACAGGGGCCGTTGGGAACACCATATATTTT. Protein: CASSTGAVGNTIYF.

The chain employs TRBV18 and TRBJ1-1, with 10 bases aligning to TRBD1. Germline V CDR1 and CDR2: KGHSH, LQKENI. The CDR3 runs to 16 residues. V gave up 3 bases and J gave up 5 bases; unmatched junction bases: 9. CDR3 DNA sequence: TGTGCCAGCTCACCCCCAGGACAGGGGGTTGGAACTGAAGCTTTCTTT. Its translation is CASSPPGQGVGTEAFF.

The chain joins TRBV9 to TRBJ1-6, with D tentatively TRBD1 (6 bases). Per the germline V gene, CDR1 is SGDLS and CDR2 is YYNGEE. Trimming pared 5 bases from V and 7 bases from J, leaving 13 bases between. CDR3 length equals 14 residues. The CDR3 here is CASSPGQLNSPLHF. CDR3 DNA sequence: TGTGCCAGCAGTCCGGGACAACTAAATTCACCCCTCCACTTT.

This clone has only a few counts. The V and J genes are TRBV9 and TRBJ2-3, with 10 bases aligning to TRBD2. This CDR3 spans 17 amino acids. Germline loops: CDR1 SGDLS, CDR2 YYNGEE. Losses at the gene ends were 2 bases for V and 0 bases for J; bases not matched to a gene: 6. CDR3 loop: CASSVSSGGSSTDTQYF. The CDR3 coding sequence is TGTGCCAGCAGCGTGTCTAGCGGGGGTTCTAGCACAGATACGCAGTATTTT.

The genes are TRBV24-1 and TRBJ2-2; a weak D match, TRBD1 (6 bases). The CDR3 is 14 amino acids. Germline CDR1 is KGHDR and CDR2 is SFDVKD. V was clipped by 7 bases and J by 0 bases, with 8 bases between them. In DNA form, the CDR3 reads TGTGCCACCAGCCAGGGGACGAACACCGGGGAGCTGTTTTTT. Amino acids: CATSQGTNTGELFF.